The clone carrying this TCR beta chain came up once. No antigen is known for it. Primers included in the PCR were 60 Vbeta and 13 Jbeta primers. The repertoire was sequenced with immunoSEQ multiplex PCR; TCRdb's copy has only in-frame clones and lacks some. The sample gives approximately 100,000 clones, about three fifths of which show up once; 3.5% to 4.5% is in the top ten. These data originate in a study of cytomegalovirus exposure and HLA in healthy donors. Study-level findings and limits: Previously analyzed data showed that most TCR beta V segments were productive at a frequency of about 87% or about 30%. It was taken for granted in presence/absence analyses that sequencing depth across donors was roughly uniform. In all likelihood, a cluster of highly shared sequence variants was a sequencing artifact. It was confirmed in vitro that a few of the CMV-associated chains were specific for CMV antigens.

The germline V gene has CDR1 MGHRA and CDR2 YSYEKL. V shed 1 base and J 1 base; nucleotides not matched to a gene: 5. This CDR3 has 17 residues. Source material: PBMCs. V and J are TRBV4-1 and TRBJ2-5, with TRBD1 identical over 11 bases. The clonotype was recovered from a man aged 25 to 40 in good health and CMV-seronegative. The CDR3 region is CASSQGAGTGGQETQYF. In nucleotides, the CDR3 is TGCGCCAGCAGCCAAGGGGCTGGGACAGGGGGCCAAGAGACCCAGTACTTC.